A single sample gave rise to the 31 T cell receptor beta chains below, sequenced in a study of T cell responses to AZD1222 COVID-19 vaccine. Data came from immunoSEQ multiplex PCR; TCRdb stores just in-frame clones and leaves some out. The top ten clones hold 2% to 3% of a sample with 90,000 to 130,000 clones, roughly 92% of them seen once. Sequenced material: peripheral blood, taken 28 days after the second AZD1222 dose. These receptors came from an adult who received the AZD1222 COVID-19 vaccine.

The chain uses TRBV5-1 and TRBJ2-7; no definite D call. V lost 1 base, J lost 5 bases, and 10 bases lay in between. Germline loops: CDR1 SGHRS, CDR2 YFSETQ. The CDR3 is made up of 13 amino acids. In nucleotides, the CDR3 is TGCGCCAGCAGCTTGATTACGGGTGACGAGCAGTACTTC. This translates into CASSLITGDEQYF.

CDR3 amino acids: CASSLKGQFSGANVLTF. The DNA for the CDR3 is TGTGCCAGCAGCCTGAAGGGACAGTTCTCTGGGGCCAACGTCCTGACTTTC. V usage is TRBV5-4 and J usage is TRBJ2-6; 7 bases agree with TRBD1. Germline values: CDR1 SGHNT, CDR2 YYREEE (reference sequence). The CDR3 is made up of 17 amino acids. J was trimmed by 0 bases and V by 4 bases; bases with no gene match: 7.

The chain combines TRBV7-2 with TRBJ2-7; the D gene is possibly TRBD1 (6 bases). The CDR3 has 14 residues. The V end was cut by 6 bases, the J end by 4 bases, with 16 bases between. Germline values: CDR1 SGHTA, CDR2 FQGNSA. CDR3 in amino acids: CASRGAGSVYEQYF. The CDR3 bases are TGTGCCAGCAGGGGGGCAGGGTCGGTTTACGAGCAGTACTTC.

The chain employs TRBV6-5 and TRBJ1-3; no firm D call. The V gene's germline CDR1 is MNHEY and CDR2 SVGAGI. V was cut by 7 bases and J by 0 bases, with 7 bases left in between. This CDR3 comprises 13 residues. The CDR3 spells CASIGPSGNTIYF. CDR3 bases: TGTGCCAGCATAGGACCCTCTGGAAACACCATATATTTT.

This clone was seen just once. The chain employs TRBV6-5 and TRBJ1-1; TRBD1 matches at 9 bases. The CDR3 is 15 amino acids. J was trimmed by 0 bases and V by 6 bases; bases with no gene match: 5. Germline-derived CDR1 and CDR2 are MNHEY and SVGAGI. Here the CDR3 reads CASRPGTGLNTEAFF. The CDR3 nucleotides read TGTGCCAGCAGACCCGGGACAGGGTTGAACACTGAAGCTTTCTTT.

In its sample, this clone was seen once. The chain combines TRBV5-5 with TRBJ2-7; 7 bases fit TRBD2. This CDR3 is built from 14 residues. CDR1 is SGHKS, CDR2 YYEKEE, per germline (reference sequence). V shed 4 bases and J 3 bases; nucleotides not matched to a gene: 7. The CDR3 DNA is TGTGCCAGCAGCGGCCACGGGGGGTACTACGAGCAGTACTTC. The encoded protein is CASSGHGGYYEQYF.

The rearrangement uses TRBV7-2 and TRBJ2-3; D not resolved. This CDR3 region has 13 residues. Trimming removed 5 bases at V and 1 base at J, with 7 bases between. CDR1 and CDR2 from the germline V gene are SGHTA and FQGNSA. CDR3 nucleotide sequence: TGTGCCAGCAGCAGTATCCGCACAGATACGCAGTATTTT. As protein: CASSSIRTDTQYF.

This clone is a singleton in its sample. V gene TRBV19 combines with J gene TRBJ1-4; D remains ambiguous. Trimming removed 3 bases at V and 4 bases at J, with 15 bases between. Germline V lookup: CDR1 LNHDA, CDR2 SQIVND (reference sequence). The CDR3 is made up of 16 amino acids. CDR3 sequence: CASSMTIRLGNEKLFF. The CDR3 DNA follows: TGTGCCAGTAGTATGACCATACGTTTGGGTAATGAAAAACTGTTTTTT.

V is TRBV5-6 and J is TRBJ2-7; 7 positions match TRBD1. V gave up 4 bases and J gave up 2 bases; unmatched junction bases: 3. Germline V gene lookup returns CDR1 SGHDT and CDR2 YYEEEE. The length of the CDR3 is 13 residues. The CDR3 nucleotides read TGTGCCAGCAGCACCCAGGGGGCCTACGAGCAGTACTTC. Amino acids: CASSTQGAYEQYF. Looking up the rest from reference TRBV5-6 and TRBJ2-7 gives the full variable domain: DAGVTQSPTHLIKTRGQQVTLRCSPKSGHDTVSWYQQALGQGPQFIFQYYEEEERQRGNFPDRFSGHQFPNYSSELNVNALLLGDSALYLCASSTQGAYEQYFGPGTRLTVT.

The rearrangement links TRBV2 to TRBJ2-3; D call uncertain. There are 12 residues in the CDR3. V was clipped by 6 bases and J by 2 bases, with 6 bases between them. CDR1 and CDR2 from the germline V gene are SNHLY and FYNNEI. The CDR3 nucleotides read TGTGCCAGCAGCCTGGACACAGATACGCAGTATTTT. The encoded protein is CASSLDTDTQYF. Combining the CDR3 with reference TRBV2 and TRBJ2-3 gives the whole variable domain EPEVTQTPSHQVTQMGQEVILRCVPISNHLYFYWYRQILGQKVEFLVSFYNNEISEKSEIFDDQFSVERPDGSNFTLKIRSTKLEDSAMYFCASSLDTDTQYFGPGTRLTVL.

This clone was observed a few times. The rearrangement links TRBV24-1 to TRBJ1-5; D is uncertain. In germline, CDR1 is KGHDR, CDR2 SFDVKD. Trimming cost V 1 base and J 3 bases, with 6 bases left between them. The CDR3 length is 14 residues. For the CDR3, the DNA is TGTGCCACCAGTGATTTTTCGGTCAATCAGCCCCAGCATTTT. Protein sequence: CATSDFSVNQPQHF.

The CDR3 sequence is CASSRPTVNSPLHF. CDR3 sequence (DNA): TGTGCCAGCAGCCGCCCGACAGTTAATTCACCCCTCCACTTT. The chain carries TRBV7-2 and TRBJ1-6; D may be TRBD1 (5 bases). Trimming cost V 5 bases and J 6 bases, with 11 bases left between them. The CDR3 runs to 14 residues. Per germline, CDR1 SGHTA and CDR2 FQGNSA. The whole variable domain, filled in from reference TRBV7-2 and TRBJ1-6, reads GAGVSQSPSNKVTEKGKDVELRCDPISGHTALYWYRQSLGQGLEFLIYFQGNSAPDKSGLPSDRFSAERTGGSVSTLTIQRTQQEDSAVYLCASSRPTVNSPLHFGNGTRLTVT.

Note on this clone: Other nucleotide sequences from this sample produce the same CDR3. This chain joins TRBV6-5 and TRBJ1-2; D perhaps matches TRBD1 (6 bases). The V gene lost 5 bases and the J gene lost 2 bases, with 9 bases spanning the gap. This CDR3 contains 13 residues. Germline V gene sequence: CDR1 MNHEY, CDR2 SVGAGI. CDR3 region: CASSRTANYGYTF. The CDR3, as DNA: TGTGCCAGCAGTAGGACAGCCAACTATGGCTACACCTTC.

V is TRBV4-1 and J is TRBJ2-7; 10 bases map to TRBD1. Germline loops: CDR1 MGHRA, CDR2 YSYEKL. This CDR3 comprises 15 residues. The junction had 5 bases not matched to a gene; V was cut back by 4 bases and J by 2 bases. CDR3 DNA: TGCGCCAGCAGCCTAGAGGGACAGGGGACCTACGAGCAGTACTTC. This gives the protein CASSLEGQGTYEQYF.

This clone was observed once. The chain links TRBV6-5 to TRBJ1-1; D ambiguous. Trimming took off 6 bases at V and 1 base at J, with 12 bases between the two ends. The germline V gene encodes CDR1 MNHEY and CDR2 SVGAGI. The CDR3 covers 14 residues. Here the CDR3 DNA reads TGTGCCAGCAGCCCACCCACGGGGAACACTGAAGCTTTCTTT. This sequence encodes CASSPPTGNTEAFF.

The gene calls are TRBV25-1 and TRBJ1-4; maybe TRBD1 (6 bases). V was shortened by 3 bases and J by 13 bases, with 12 bases between the two germline ends. Germline V gene data show CDR1 as MGHDK and CDR2 as SYGVNS. The CDR3 loop spans 12 amino acids. The CDR3 nucleotides read TGTGCCAGCAGTGACGGGGGGCGAGCACTGTTTTTT. The encoded protein is CASSDGGRALFF.

This chain links TRBV28 with TRBJ2-7; D call uncertain. CDR3 length: 16 residues. The germline CDR1 and CDR2 sequences are MDHEN and SYDVKM. V lost 4 bases and J 0 bases, leaving 16 bases between the germline ends. CDR3 DNA sequence: TGTGCCAGCAGTTACCCTTGGGTGGGTCGCTCCTACGAGCAGTACTTC. Translation gives CASSYPWVGRSYEQYF.

The CDR3 sequence is CASSQETTGGFSGANVLTF. Written as DNA, the CDR3 is TGTGCCAGCAGCCAAGAGACGACAGGGGGCTTCTCTGGGGCCAACGTCCTGACTTTC. The rearrangement joins TRBV3-1 (or the pseudogene TRBV3-2) to TRBJ2-6; 10 bases fit TRBD1. Germline V CDR1 and CDR2: LGHDT, YNNKEL (reference sequence). V was clipped by 0 bases and J by 0 bases; unmatched bases: 5. This CDR3 has 19 amino acids.

V usage is TRBV19 and J usage is TRBJ2-7; 10 bases map to TRBD1. The CDR3 sequence is 17 residues long. The V and J ends lost 3 bases and 5 bases, in that order; junction bases with no gene match: 13. CDR1 is LNHDA, CDR2 SQIVND, per germline (reference sequence). The DNA for the CDR3 is TGTGCCAGTAGTATGGGGACAGGGGTCCTTGGATGGGACGAGCAGTACTTC. Its translation is CASSMGTGVLGWDEQYF.

CDR3 region: CASSGAGQPTSPLHF. DNA for the CDR3: TGTGCCAGCAGTGGGGCAGGCCAACCAACTTCACCCCTCCACTTT. The rearrangement uses TRBV2 and TRBJ1-6, with D uncertain. V lost 4 bases and J 9 bases, leaving 16 bases between the germline ends. The germline gives CDR1 SNHLY, CDR2 FYNNEI. The CDR3 contains 15 residues.

Comments on this clone: One end of the junction varies from germline; a read error may be responsible. V usage is TRBV7-7 and J usage is TRBJ1-1; tentative D call: TRBD1 (6 bases). CDR1 is SSHAT and CDR2 is FNYEAQ in the germline V gene (reference sequence). The CDR3 contains 13 residues. CDR3 in DNA: TGTGCTAGCAGCCAAAACAGGGATACTGAAGCTTTCTTT. Residues: CASSQNRDTEAFF.

The chain uses TRBV7-9 and TRBJ1-3, with D uncertain. This CDR3 contains 16 residues. Trimming cost V 5 bases and J 0 bases, with 14 bases left between them. Germline V gene data show CDR1 as SEHNR and CDR2 as FQNEAQ (reference sequence). CDR3 in DNA: TGTGCCAGCAGCCCCCTGGTGGCGATCTCTGGAAACACCATATATTTT. It encodes CASSPLVAISGNTIYF.

The chain carries TRBV9 and TRBJ2-7; D perhaps matches TRBD2 (6 bases). V was pared by 4 bases and J by 9 bases, with 29 bases between. The CDR3 has 17 residues. The germline V gene has CDR1 SGDLS and CDR2 YYNGEE. The CDR3 bases are TGTGCCAGCAGCCCCGAGAGGGCGGGGAATATTCTACGAGGGCAGTACTTC. The encoded protein is CASSPERAGNILRGQYF.

The gene calls are TRBV6-5 and TRBJ1-2; 11 positions agree with TRBD1. V lost 4 bases, J lost 2 bases, and 3 bases stayed unmatched. Germline V CDR1 and CDR2: MNHEY, SVGAGI. CDR3 length equals 15 residues. This CDR3 reads CASSFRDRGNYGYTF. Written as DNA, the CDR3 is TGTGCCAGCAGTTTCCGGGACAGGGGGAACTATGGCTACACCTTC.

The chain uses TRBV7-2 and TRBJ1-4; D may be TRBD1 (5 bases). Trimming took 4 bases from V and 0 from J, leaving 9 bases between them. The length of the CDR3 is 15 residues. Germline V CDR1 and CDR2: SGHTA, FQGNSA. DNA for the CDR3: TGTGCCAGCAGCTCTAGGGGTGCAACTAATGAAAAACTGTTTTTT. Protein: CASSSRGATNEKLFF.

The chain carries TRBV27 and TRBJ2-2; 8 nucleotides match TRBD1. The germline V gene has CDR1 MNHEY and CDR2 SMNVEV (reference sequence). V gave up 3 bases and J gave up 6 bases; unmatched junction bases: 3. The CDR3 consists of 14 residues. CDR3 bases: TGTGCCAGCAGTTTGGACAGGGTATCCGGGGAGCTGTTTTTT. It is translated as CASSLDRVSGELFF.

This sequence joins TRBV27 and TRBJ2-7; the D gene is possibly TRBD1 (6 bases). Between the trimmed V and J ends, which lost 3 bases and 0 bases, there was a span of 9 bases. The CDR3 is made up of 14 amino acids. In germline, CDR1 is MNHEY, CDR2 SMNVEV (reference sequence). The chain's CDR3 is CASSLQGHSYEQYF. CDR3 in DNA: TGTGCCAGCAGTTTGCAGGGGCACTCCTACGAGCAGTACTTC.

This clone was observed a handful of times. V and J are TRBV23-1 and TRBJ1-2, with 7 bases fitting TRBD1. TRBV23-1 is annotated as an ORF whose role is uncertain. V gave up 11 bases and J gave up 14 bases; unmatched junction bases: 8. The CDR3 loop spans 9 amino acids. Written as DNA, the CDR3 is TGCGCCCGACAGGGTCGCCGTACCTTC. Its protein is CARQGRRTF.

The J gene is TRBJ1-1, the V gene TRBV5-1; 7 nucleotides line up with TRBD1. J lost 7 bases, V lost 2 bases, and 2 bases had no gene match. This CDR3 contains 12 residues. CDR1 is SGHRS, CDR2 YFSETQ, per germline. The chain's CDR3 is CASSFRDSEAFF. CDR3 in DNA: TGCGCCAGCAGCTTCCGGGACAGTGAAGCTTTCTTT.

The V gene is TRBV5-1, the J gene TRBJ1-6; TRBD1 matches 11 bases. With V trimmed by 4 bases and J by 7 bases, 7 bases remained unmatched. Per germline, CDR1 SGHRS and CDR2 YFSETQ. This CDR3 has 16 residues. Here the CDR3 reads CASSPGTGGVNSPLHF. CDR3 sequence (DNA): TGCGCCAGCAGCCCCGGGACAGGGGGTGTCAATTCACCCCTCCACTTT.

The V gene is TRBV7-2, the J gene TRBJ2-7; 7 positions match TRBD1. Looked up from germline, CDR1 is SGHTA and CDR2 is FQGNSA. The ends lost 5 bases at V and 5 bases at J; junction bases unmatched: 3. The CDR3 is 12 residues long. CDR3 amino acids: CASSPGGHEQYF. The CDR3 coding sequence is TGTGCCAGCAGCCCAGGGGGACACGAGCAGTACTTC.